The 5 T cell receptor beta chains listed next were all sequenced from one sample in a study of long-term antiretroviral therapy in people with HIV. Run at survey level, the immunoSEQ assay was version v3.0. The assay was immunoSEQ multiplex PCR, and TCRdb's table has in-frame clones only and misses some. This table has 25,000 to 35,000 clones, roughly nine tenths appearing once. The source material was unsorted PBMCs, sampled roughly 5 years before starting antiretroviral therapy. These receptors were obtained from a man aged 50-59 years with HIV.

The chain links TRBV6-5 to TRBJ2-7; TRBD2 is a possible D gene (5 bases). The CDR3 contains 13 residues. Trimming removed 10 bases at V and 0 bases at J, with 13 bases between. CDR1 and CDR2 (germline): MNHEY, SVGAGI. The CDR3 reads CATSLGDSYEQYF. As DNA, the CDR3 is TGTGCCACCTCCCTGGGAGACTCCTACGAGCAGTACTTC.

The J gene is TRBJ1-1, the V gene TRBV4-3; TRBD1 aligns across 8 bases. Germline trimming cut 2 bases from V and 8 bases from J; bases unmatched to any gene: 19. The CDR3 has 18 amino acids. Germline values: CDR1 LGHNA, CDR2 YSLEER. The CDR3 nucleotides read TGCGCCAGCAGCCAACTGCCGTCCGGGACAGGCGGCTGGTACGAAGCTTTCTTT. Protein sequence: CASSQLPSGTGGWYEAFF.

CDR3 bases: TGTGCCAGCAGCCCACTAGCGGGAGTTCCCTCTGACGAGCAGTACTTC. The encoded protein is CASSPLAGVPSDEQYF. J is TRBJ2-7 and V is TRBV7-3; 11 bases align to TRBD2. Germline assignment: CDR1 SGHTA and CDR2 FQGTGA. This CDR3 spans 16 amino acids. The trim removed 5 bases at V and 5 bases at J, leaving 11 bases unmatched. Full variable domain (missing parts from reference TRBV7-3 and TRBJ2-7): GAGVSQTPSNKVTEKGKYVELRCDPISGHTALYWYRQSLGQGPEFLIYFQGTGAADDSGLPNDRFFAVRPEGSVSTLKIQRTERGDSAVYLCASSPLAGVPSDEQYFGPGTRLTVT.

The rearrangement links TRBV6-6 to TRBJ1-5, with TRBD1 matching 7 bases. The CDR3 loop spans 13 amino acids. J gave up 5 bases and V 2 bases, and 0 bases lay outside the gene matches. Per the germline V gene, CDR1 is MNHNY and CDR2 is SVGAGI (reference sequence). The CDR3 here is CASSYRGHQPQHF. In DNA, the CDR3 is TGTGCCAGCAGTTACAGGGGGCATCAGCCCCAGCATTTT.

The CDR3 is CASSAGTGPYEQYF. Here the CDR3 DNA reads TGTGCCAGCAGCGCCGGGACAGGGCCCTACGAGCAGTACTTC. The genes are TRBV9 and TRBJ2-7; 9 nucleotides align to TRBD1. Trimming at V came to 3 bases and at J to 2 bases, leaving 3 bases not matched to a gene. The length of the CDR3 is 14 residues. Germline values: CDR1 SGDLS, CDR2 YYNGEE.